This entry is about one T cell receptor beta chain. Its antigen is not known. Other DNA sequences in this specimen translate into the identical CDR3. The record originates from a study of siplizumab effects on memory and regulatory T cells. Findings and limits, study-wide: Memory cells that were CD4+ and unstimulated gave rise to alloreactive sequences, which siplizumab significantly reduced. Naive T cells were seen as more diverse than memory cells and as major alloresponse contributors.

Each sample had around 110,000 TCR templates assayed. Sequencing used immunoSEQ multiplex PCR; TCRdb keeps in-frame clones, though not all of them. Among tens of thousands of clones listed, about 97% were seen once. This CDR3 has 14 residues. From germline, CDR1 is ENHRY and CDR2 SYGVKD. V lost 10 bases to trimming and J lost 7 bases; unmatched junction nucleotides: 14. The J gene is TRBJ2-7, the V gene TRBV10-3, with 9 bases lining up with TRBD2. This clonotype was obtained from a human donor in good health. Material for sequencing was naive CD4+ T cells sorted from blood. CDR3 coding DNA: TGTGCCACGATGAGAACTAGCGGGCCTGGTGAGCAGTACTTC. Its translation is CATMRTSGPGEQYF.